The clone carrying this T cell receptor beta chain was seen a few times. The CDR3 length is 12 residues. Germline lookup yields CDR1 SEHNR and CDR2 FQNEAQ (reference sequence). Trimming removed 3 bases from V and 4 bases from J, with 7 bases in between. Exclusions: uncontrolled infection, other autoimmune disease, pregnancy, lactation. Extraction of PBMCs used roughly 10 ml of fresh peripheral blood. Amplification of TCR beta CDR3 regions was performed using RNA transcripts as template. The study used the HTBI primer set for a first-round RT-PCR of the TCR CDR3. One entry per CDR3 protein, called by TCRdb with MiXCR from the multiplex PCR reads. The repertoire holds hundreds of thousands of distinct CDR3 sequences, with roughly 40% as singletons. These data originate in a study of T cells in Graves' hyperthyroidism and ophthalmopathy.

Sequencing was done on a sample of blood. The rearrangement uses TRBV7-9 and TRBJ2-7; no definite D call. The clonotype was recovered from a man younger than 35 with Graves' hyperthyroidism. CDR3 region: CASSFSLYEQYF. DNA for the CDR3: TGTGCCAGCAGCTTCAGCCTATACGAGCAGTACTTC.